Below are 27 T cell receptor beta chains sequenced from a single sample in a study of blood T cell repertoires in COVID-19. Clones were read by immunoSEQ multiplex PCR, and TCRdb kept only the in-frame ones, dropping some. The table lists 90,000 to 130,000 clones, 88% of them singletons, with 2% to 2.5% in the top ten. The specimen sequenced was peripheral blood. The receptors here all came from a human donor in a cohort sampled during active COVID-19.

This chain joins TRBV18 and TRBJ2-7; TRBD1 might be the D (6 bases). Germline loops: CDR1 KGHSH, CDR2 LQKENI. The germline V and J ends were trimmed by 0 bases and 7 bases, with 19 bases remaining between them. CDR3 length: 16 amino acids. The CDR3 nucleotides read TGTGCCAGCTCACCACCGGGGCAACAGGGAATGAGAGAGCAGTACTTC. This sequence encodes CASSPPGQQGMREQYF. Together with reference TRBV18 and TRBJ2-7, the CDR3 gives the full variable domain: NAGVMQNPRHLVRRRGQEARLRCSPMKGHSHVYWYRQLPEEGLKFMVYLQKENIIDESGMPKERFSAEFPKEGPSILRIQQVVRGDSAAYFCASSPPGQQGMREQYFGPGTRLTVT.

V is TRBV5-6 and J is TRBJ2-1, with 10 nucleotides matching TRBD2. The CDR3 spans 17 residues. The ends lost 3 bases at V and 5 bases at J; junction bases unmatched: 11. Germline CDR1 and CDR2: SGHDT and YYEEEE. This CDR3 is CASSWSGRARGNNEQFF. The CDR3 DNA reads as TGTGCCAGCAGCTGGAGCGGGAGGGCCAGGGGTAACAATGAGCAGTTCTTC.

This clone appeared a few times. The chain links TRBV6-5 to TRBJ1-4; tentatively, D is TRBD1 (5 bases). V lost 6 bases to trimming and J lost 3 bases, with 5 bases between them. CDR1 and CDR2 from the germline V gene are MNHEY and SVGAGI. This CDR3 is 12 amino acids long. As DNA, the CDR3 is TGTGCCAGCAGGACAGCTAATGAAAAACTGTTTTTT. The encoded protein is CASRTANEKLFF.

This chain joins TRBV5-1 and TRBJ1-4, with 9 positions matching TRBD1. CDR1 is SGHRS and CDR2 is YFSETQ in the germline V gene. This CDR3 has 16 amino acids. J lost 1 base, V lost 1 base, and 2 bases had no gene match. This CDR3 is CASSLTGGVTNEKLFF. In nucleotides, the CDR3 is TGCGCCAGCAGCTTGACAGGGGGCGTAACTAATGAAAAACTGTTTTTT. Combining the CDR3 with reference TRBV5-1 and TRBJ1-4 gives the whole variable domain KAGVTQTPRYLIKTRGQQVTLSCSPISGHRSVSWYQQTPGQGLQFLFEYFSETQRNKGNFPGRFSGRQFSNSRSEMNVSTLELGDSALYLCASSLTGGVTNEKLFFGSGTQLSVL.

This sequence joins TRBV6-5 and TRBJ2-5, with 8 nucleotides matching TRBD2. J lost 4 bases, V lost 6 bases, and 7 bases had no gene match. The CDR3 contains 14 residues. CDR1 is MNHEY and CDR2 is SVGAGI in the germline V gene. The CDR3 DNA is TGTGCCAGCAGAAGCGGGAGAATTGGAGAGACCCAGTACTTC. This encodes CASRSGRIGETQYF.

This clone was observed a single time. The CDR3 DNA reads as TGTGCCAGCAGTCTACCCGGGACTAACACCGGGGAGCTGTTTTTT. Encoded protein: CASSLPGTNTGELFF. V usage is TRBV28 and J usage is TRBJ2-2; a possible D gene is TRBD2 (6 bases). CDR3 length equals 15 residues. Germline CDR1 reads MDHEN; CDR2 reads SYDVKM. With 5 bases removed from V and 2 bases from J, the gap between germline ends came to 12 bases.

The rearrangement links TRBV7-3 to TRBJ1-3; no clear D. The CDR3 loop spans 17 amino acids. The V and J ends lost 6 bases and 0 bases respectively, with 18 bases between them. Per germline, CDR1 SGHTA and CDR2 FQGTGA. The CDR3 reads CASRLVCNSCSGNTIYF. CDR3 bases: TGTGCCAGCAGGCTTGTTTGTAACAGTTGCTCTGGAAACACCATATATTTT.

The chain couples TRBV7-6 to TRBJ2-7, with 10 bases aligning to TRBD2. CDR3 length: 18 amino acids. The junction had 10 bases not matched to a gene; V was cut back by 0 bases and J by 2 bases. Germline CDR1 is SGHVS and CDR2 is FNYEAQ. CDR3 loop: CASSLASVAGGNTYEQYF. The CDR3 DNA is TGTGCCAGCAGCTTAGCGTCGGTAGCGGGAGGAAACACCTACGAGCAGTACTTC.

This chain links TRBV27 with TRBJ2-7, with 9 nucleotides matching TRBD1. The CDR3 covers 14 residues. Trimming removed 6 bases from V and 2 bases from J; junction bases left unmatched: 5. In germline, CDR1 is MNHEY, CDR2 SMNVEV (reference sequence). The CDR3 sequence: CASRRGTGPYEQYF. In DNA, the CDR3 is TGTGCCAGCAGGCGGGGGACAGGGCCCTACGAGCAGTACTTC.

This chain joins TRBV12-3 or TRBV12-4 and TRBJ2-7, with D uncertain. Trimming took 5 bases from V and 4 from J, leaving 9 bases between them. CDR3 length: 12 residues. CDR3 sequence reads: CASSRGPYEQYF. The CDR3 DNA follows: TGTGCCAGCAGTCGTGGGCCTTACGAGCAGTACTTC.

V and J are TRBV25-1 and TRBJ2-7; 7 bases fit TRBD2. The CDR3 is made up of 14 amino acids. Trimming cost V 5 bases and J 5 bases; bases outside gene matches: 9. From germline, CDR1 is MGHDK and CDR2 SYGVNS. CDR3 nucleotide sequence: TGTGCCAGCAGTCCCCAGGGCGGGAGTCACGAGCAGTACTTC. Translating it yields CASSPQGGSHEQYF.

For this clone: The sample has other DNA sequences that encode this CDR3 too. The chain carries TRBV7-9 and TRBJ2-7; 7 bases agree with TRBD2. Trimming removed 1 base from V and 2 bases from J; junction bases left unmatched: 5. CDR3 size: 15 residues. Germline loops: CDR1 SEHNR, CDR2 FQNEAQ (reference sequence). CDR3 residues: CASSLGLAATYEQYF. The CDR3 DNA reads TGTGCCAGCAGCTTAGGTCTAGCGGCGACCTACGAGCAGTACTTC. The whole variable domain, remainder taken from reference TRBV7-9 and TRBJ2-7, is DTGVSQNPRHKITKRGQNVTFRCDPISEHNRLYWYRQTLGQGPEFLTYFQNEAQLEKSRLLSDRFSAERPKGSFSTLEIQRTEQGDSAMYLCASSLGLAATYEQYFGPGTRLTVT.

CDR3 DNA sequence: TGCGCCAGCAACTCAGGGGTTCGGAGCACTGAAGCTTTCTTT. Its protein product is CASNSGVRSTEAFF. The chain combines TRBV5-1 with TRBJ1-1, with D tentatively TRBD1 (6 bases). This CDR3 spans 14 amino acids. CDR1 is SGHRS, CDR2 YFSETQ, per germline. V gave up 6 bases and J gave up 4 bases, with 16 bases separating them.

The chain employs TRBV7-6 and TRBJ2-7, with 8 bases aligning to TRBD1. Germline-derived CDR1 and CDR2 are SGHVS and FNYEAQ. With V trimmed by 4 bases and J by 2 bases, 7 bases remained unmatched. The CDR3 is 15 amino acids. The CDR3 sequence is CASSYGQGFAYEQYF. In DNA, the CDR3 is TGTGCCAGCAGCTACGGACAGGGCTTCGCCTACGAGCAGTACTTC.

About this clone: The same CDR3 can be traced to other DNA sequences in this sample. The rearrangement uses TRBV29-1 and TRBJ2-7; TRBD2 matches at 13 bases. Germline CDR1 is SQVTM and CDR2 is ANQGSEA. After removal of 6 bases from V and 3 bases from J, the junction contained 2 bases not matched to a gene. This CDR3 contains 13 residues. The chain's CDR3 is CSVRTSGSYEQYF. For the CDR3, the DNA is TGCAGCGTCAGGACTAGCGGGAGCTACGAGCAGTACTTC.

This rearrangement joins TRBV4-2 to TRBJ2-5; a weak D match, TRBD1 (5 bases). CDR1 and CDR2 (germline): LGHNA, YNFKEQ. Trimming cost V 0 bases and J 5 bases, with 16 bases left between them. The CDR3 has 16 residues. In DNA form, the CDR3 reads TGTGCCAGCAGCCAAGAAAGGGGCGAGGTGGCGGAGACCCAGTACTTC. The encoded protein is CASSQERGEVAETQYF.

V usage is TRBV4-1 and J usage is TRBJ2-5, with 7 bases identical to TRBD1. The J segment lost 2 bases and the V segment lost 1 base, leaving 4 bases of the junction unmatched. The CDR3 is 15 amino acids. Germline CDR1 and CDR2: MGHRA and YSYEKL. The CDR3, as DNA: TGCGCCAGCAGCCAAGGTGGGACAGTGCAAGAGACCCAGTACTTC. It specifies CASSQGGTVQETQYF.

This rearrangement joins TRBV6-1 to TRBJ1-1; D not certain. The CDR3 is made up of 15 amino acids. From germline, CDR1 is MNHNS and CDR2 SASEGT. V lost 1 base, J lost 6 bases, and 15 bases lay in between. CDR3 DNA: TGTGCCAGCAGTGAAGATCCGGGAGGCGGCGCTGAAGCTTTCTTT. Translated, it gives CASSEDPGGGAEAFF.

CDR3 sequence reads: CASSMSSGSYEQYF. The CDR3 DNA reads TGTGCCAGTAGTATGTCCAGTGGCTCCTACGAGCAGTACTTC. The chain links TRBV19 to TRBJ2-7; D is unresolved. The germline V and J ends were trimmed by 3 bases and 0 bases, with 9 bases remaining between them. CDR3 length: 14 amino acids. Germline V gene data show CDR1 as LNHDA and CDR2 as SQIVND (reference sequence). Looking up the rest from reference TRBV19 and TRBJ2-7 gives the full variable domain: DGGITQSPKYLFRKEGQNVTLSCEQNLNHDAMYWYRQDPGQGLRLIYYSQIVNDFQKGDIAEGYSVSREKKESFPLTVTSAQKNPTAFYLCASSMSSGSYEQYFGPGTRLTVT.

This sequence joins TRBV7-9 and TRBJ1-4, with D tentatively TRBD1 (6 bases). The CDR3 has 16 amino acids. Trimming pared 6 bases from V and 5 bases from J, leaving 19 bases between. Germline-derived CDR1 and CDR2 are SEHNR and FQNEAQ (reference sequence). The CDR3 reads CASRNTAGDDNEKLFF. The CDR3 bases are TGTGCCAGCAGAAACACCGCAGGGGACGACAATGAAAAACTGTTTTTT. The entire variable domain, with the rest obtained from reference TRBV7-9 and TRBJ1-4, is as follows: DTGVSQNPRHKITKRGQNVTFRCDPISEHNRLYWYRQTLGQGPEFLTYFQNEAQLEKSRLLSDRFSAERPKGSFSTLEIQRTEQGDSAMYLCASRNTAGDDNEKLFFGSGTQLSVL.

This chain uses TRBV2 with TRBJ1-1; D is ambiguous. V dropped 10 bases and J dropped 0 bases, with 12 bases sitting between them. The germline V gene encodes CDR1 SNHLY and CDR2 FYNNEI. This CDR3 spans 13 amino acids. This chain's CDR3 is CATRQVMNTEAFF. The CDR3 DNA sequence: TGTGCCACCCGGCAGGTCATGAACACTGAAGCTTTCTTT.

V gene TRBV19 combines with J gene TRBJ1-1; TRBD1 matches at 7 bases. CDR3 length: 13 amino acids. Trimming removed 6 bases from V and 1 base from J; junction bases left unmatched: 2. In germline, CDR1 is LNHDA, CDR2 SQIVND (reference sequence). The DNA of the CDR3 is TGTGCCAGTAGATACAGGGGGAACACTGAAGCTTTCTTT. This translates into CASRYRGNTEAFF.

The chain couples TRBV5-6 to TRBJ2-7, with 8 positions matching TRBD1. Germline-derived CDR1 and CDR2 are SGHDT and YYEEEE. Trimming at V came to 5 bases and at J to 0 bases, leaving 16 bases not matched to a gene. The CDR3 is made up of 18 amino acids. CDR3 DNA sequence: TGTGCCAGCAGTGCCCCCTCAACGACAGGGGCATACTCCTACGAGCAGTACTTC. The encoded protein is CASSAPSTTGAYSYEQYF.

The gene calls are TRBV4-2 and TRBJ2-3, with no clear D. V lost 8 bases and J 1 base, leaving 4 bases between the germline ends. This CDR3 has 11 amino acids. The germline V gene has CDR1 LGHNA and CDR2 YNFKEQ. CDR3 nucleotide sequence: TGTGCCAGCGAGGGCACAGATACGCAGTATTTT. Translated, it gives CASEGTDTQYF.

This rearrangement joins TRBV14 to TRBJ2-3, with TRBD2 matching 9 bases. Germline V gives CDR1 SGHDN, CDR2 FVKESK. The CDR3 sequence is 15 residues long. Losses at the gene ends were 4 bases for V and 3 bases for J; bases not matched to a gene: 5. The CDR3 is CASSRGGRGTDTQYF. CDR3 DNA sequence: TGTGCCAGCAGCCGAGGCGGGAGGGGTACAGATACGCAGTATTTT.

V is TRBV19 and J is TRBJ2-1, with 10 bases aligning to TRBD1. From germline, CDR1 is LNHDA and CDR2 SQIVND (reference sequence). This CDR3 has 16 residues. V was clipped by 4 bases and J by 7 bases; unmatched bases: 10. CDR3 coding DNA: TGTGCCAGTAGTACAGCGGGACAGGGGCGAGGAAATGAGCAGTTCTTC. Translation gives CASSTAGQGRGNEQFF.

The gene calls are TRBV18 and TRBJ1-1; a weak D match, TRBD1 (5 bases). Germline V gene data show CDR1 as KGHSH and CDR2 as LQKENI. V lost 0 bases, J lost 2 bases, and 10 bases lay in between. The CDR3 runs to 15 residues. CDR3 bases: TGTGCCAGCTCACCACCGGCAGGGCGAAACACTGAAGCTTTCTTT. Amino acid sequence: CASSPPAGRNTEAFF.